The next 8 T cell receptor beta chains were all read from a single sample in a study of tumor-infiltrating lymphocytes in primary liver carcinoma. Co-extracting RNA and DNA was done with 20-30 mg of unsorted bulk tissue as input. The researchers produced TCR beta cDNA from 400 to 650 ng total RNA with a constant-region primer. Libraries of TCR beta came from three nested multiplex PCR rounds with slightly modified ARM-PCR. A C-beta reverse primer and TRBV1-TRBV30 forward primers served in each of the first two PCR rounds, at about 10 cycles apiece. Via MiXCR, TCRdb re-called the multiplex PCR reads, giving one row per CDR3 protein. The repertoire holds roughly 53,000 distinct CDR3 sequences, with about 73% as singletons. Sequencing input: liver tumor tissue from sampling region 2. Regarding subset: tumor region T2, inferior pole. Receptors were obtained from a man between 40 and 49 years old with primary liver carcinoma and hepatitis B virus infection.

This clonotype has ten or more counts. The CDR3 DNA reads TGTGCCACCAGTGAAGACAGAGAAGAGACCCAGTACTTC. This encodes CATSEDREETQYF. V usage is TRBV24-1 and J usage is TRBJ2-5, with D maybe TRBD1 (5 bases). The CDR3 is 13 amino acids. Germline V CDR1 and CDR2: KGHDR, SFDVKD. The germline V and J ends were trimmed by 4 bases and 3 bases, with 8 bases remaining between them.

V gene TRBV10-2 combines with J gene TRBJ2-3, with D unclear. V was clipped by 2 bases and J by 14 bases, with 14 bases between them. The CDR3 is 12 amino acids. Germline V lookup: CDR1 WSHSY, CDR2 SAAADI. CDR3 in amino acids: CASSETSSPRYF. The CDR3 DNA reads TGCGCCAGCAGTGAGACCAGTAGCCCGCGGTATTTT.

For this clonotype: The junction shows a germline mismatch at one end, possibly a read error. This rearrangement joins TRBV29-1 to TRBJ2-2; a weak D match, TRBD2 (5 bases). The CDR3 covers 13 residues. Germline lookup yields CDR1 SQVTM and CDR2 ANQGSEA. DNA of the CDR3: TGCAGTGCATGGCGGGTAAACACCGGAGAGCCGTTTTTT. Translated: CSAWRVNTGEPFF.

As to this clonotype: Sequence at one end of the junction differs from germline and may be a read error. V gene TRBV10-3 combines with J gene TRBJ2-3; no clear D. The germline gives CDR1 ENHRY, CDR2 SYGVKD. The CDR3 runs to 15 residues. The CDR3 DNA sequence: TGTGCCATCAGTGAGGCTACTTCCAGCACAGATATGCAGTATTTT. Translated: CAISEATSSTDMQYF.

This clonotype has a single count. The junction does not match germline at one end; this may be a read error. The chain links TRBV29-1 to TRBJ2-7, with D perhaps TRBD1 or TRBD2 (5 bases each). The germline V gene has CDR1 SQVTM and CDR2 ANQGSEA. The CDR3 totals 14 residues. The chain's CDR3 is CSVITWGNPYEQYF. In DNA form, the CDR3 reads TGTAGCGTTATAACATGGGGCAACCCCTACGAGCAGTACTTC.

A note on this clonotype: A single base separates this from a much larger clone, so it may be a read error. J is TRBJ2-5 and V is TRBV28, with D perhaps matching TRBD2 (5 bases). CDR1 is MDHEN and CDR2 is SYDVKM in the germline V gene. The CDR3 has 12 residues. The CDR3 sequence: CASSFRAETQCF. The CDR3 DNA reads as TGTGCCAGCAGTTTTAGAGCGGAGACCCAGTGCTTC.

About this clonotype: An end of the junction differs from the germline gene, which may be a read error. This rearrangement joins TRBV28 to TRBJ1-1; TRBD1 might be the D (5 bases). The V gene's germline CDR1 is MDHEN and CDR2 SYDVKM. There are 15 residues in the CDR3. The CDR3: CAGSYSGSGGTEAFF. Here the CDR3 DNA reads TGTGCCGGCAGTTACAGTGGCAGTGGGGGCACTGAAGCTTTCTTT.

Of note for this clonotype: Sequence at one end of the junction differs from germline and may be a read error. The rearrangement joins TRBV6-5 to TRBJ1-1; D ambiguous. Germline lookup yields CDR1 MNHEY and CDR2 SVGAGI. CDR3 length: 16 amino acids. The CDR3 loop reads CTSSTGDGIRNTEAFF. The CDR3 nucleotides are TGTACCAGCAGCACCGGAGACGGTATCAGGAACACTGAAGCTTTCTTT.